One TCR beta chain is described in this entry. This entry belongs to a study of blood T cell repertoires in COVID-19. The CDR3 loop spans 14 amino acids. V shed 8 bases, J shed 10 bases, and the junction held 10 bases outside the gene matches. Germline CDR1 SEHNR, CDR2 FQNEAQ (reference sequence). Clones were read by immunoSEQ multiplex PCR, and TCRdb kept only the in-frame ones, dropping some. The sample includes 35,000 to 50,000 clones, around nine tenths seen only once; the top ten take 4.8%. This TCR was sampled from a human donor in a cohort sampled during active COVID-19. V gene TRBV7-9 combines with J gene TRBJ1-6, with 8 bases aligning to TRBD1. The specimen was peripheral blood. The CDR3 spells CASSGGLNTSPLHF. In DNA form, the CDR3 reads TGTGCCAGCTCAGGGGGCTTGAACACGTCACCCCTCCACTTT.